This T cell receptor beta chain was observed in a study of OX40 agonist ivuxolimab in advanced cancers. Notes on the research overall: Ivuxolimab was a fully human IgG2 agonistic monoclonal antibody targeting the costimulatory receptor OX40 (CD134). Intravenous ivuxolimab was administered to patients every 2 weeks at six dose levels: 0.01, 0.1, 0.3, 1.5, 3 and 10 mg/kg. Of the roughly 50 dose-escalation patients, hepatocellular carcinoma was present in approximately 20, melanoma in roughly 15, renal cell carcinoma in 9 and head and neck cancer in 9. A male proportion of around 83% and a mean age of 60 years, ranging from about 20 to 79, were recorded for the dose-escalation cohort. Prior anti-PD-1, anti-PD-L1 or anti-CTLA-4 therapy was permitted, and 40% to 50% of dose-escalation patients had received checkpoint inhibitors. Partial responses occurred in three dose-escalation patients, of whom one had hepatocellular carcinoma and two had cutaneous melanoma. The point of sequencing TCRbeta in the periphery was to test whether ivuxolimab changed TCR sequence diversity and drove clonal T-cell expansion. The paper covers the monotherapy dose-escalation part of the phase I ivuxolimab trial, which included N ≈ 50 patients. On the study overall, not on this receptor specifically: Antigen specificity was not determined for the clonally expanded peripheral T cells. At doses of 0.1 to 3.0 mg/kg, clonal expansion of both CD4+ and CD8+ blood T cells was observed from baseline to week 6. Low levels of normalized T-cell clonal expansion were also seen in some patients who did not respond. After ivuxolimab, more expanded clones were found on average in CD8+ T cells than in CD4+ T cells. In partial responders in the 0.1-3.0 mg/kg groups, normalized peripheral clonal expansion was found to be among the lowest, especially among CD8+ T cells.

To sequence the TCRbeta CDR3 region, genomic DNA was isolated from the sorted cells. TCRbeta CDR3 regions were sequenced using the immunoSEQ Assay. Held by TCRdb, this immuneACCESS table contains in-frame sequences only and omits some clones. Under half of the omission traces to an unresolved V gene where checked; the cause of the rest is unknown. This sample holds tens of thousands of clones; approximately 90% were observed only once. The top ten clones comprise roughly 12% of the sample. Concerning this clone: Its antigen is still unknown. Base qualities are not recorded, but no much larger clone differs from it by a single base.

Patients with autoimmune disease history or receiving systemic immunosuppression were excluded from the trial. Peripheral blood for TCR sequencing was drawn from every dose cohort at baseline, at cycle 4 day 1 and at cycle 7 day 1. The samples were taken from a phase I, first-in-human, multicenter, open-label dose-escalation trial of ivuxolimab. Adults with locally advanced or metastatic melanoma, renal cell carcinoma, hepatocellular carcinoma or head and neck squamous cell carcinoma were enrolled in the trial. Before TCR sequencing, CD4+ T cells and CD8+ T cells from peripheral blood were sorted into separate populations. The CDR3 covers 13 residues, taking in both the cysteine and the phenylalanine. Kept here is only the CDR3 DNA, which spans 39 bases and is read in frame from base 1. V is trimmed back by 4 bases and J by 1 base, and the junction contains 1 base that no gene match accounts for. From a lookup of the germline V gene, CDR1 and CDR2 are SGHRS and YFSETQ.

The source material was CD4+ or CD8+ T cells sorted from blood, sampled in a trial of the OX40 agonist ivuxolimab. The V gene is TRBV5-1 and the J gene is TRBJ2-7; 8 bases in between match TRBD1. The clonotype was recovered from an adult with an advanced solid tumor such as melanoma, head and neck, liver or kidney cancer. The nucleotides read TGCGCCAGCAGCGACAGGGGTTCCTACGAGCAGTACTTC. Its product reads: CASSDRGSYEQYF.